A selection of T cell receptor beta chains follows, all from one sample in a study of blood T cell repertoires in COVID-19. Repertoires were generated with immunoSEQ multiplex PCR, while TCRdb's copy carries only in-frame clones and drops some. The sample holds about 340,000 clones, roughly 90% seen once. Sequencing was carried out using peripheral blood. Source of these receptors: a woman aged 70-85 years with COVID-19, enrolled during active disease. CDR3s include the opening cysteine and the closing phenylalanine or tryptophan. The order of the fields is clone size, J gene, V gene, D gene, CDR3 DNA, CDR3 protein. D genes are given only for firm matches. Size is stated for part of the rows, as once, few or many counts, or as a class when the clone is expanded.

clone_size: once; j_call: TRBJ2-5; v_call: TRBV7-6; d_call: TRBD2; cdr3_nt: TGTGCCAGCAGCTCCGGAGTCGGGGGGGGAGAGACCCAGTACTTC; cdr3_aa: CASSSGVGGGETQYF
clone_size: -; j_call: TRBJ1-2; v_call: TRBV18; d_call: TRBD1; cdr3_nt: TGTGCCAGCTCACCATATTACAGGGGAGACTATGGCTACACCTTC; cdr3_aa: CASSPYYRGDYGYTF
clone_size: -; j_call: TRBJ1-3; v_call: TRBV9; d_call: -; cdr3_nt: TGTGCCAGCAGCACGACACCGGTCTCTGGAAACACCATATATTTT; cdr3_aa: CASSTTPVSGNTIYF
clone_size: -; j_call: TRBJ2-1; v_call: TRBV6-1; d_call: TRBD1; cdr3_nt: TGTGCCAGCAGTGAAAACAGGGGTGAGCAGTTCTTC; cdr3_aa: CASSENRGEQFF
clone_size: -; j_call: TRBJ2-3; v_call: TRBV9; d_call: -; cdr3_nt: TGTGCCAGCAGCGTAGGCGGGAATACGCAGTATTTT; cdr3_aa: CASSVGGNTQYF
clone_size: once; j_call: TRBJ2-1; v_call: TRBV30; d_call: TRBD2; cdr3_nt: TGTGCCGGATATAGCGGGTCCCCCAATGAGCAGTTCTTC; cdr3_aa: CAGYSGSPNEQFF
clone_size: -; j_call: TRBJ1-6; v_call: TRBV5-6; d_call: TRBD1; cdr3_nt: TGTGCCAGCAGCTTGGCCGCGACAGGGAGCTATAATTCACCCCTCCACTTT; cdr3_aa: CASSLAATGSYNSPLHF
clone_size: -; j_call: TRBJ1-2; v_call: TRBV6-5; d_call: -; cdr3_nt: TGTGCCACCGGGAGCGGTTTGAGGTCTGGCTACACCTTC; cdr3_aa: CATGSGLRSGYTF
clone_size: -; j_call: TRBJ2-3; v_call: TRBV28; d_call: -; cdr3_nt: TGTCGTTCGGGACTCCCCGATACGCAGTATTTT; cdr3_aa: CRSGLPDTQYF
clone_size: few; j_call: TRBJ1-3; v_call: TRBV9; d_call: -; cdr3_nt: TGTGCCAGCAGCGTAGGTGCGGGGACCTCTGGAAACACCATATATTTT; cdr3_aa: CASSVGAGTSGNTIYF
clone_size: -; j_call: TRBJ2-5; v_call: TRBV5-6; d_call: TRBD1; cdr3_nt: TGTGCCAGCAGCCTTGGACAGGGGAAGCAGTACTTC; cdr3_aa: CASSLGQGKQYF
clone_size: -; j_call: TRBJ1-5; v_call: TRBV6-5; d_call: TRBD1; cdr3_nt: TGTGCCAGCAGTCTGACAGGGGCGGATCAGCCCCAGCATTTT; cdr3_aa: CASSLTGADQPQHF
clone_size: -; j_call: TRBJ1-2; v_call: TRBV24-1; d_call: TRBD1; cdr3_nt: TGTGCCACCAGTGAGACCATGGGACAGGGAAATAACTATGGCTACACCTTC; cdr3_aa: CATSETMGQGNNYGYTF
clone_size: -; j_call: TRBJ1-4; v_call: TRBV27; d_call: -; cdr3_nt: TGTGCCAGCAGTCCCCGGGTTGGAGGGTTTAATGAAAAACTGTTTTTT; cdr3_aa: CASSPRVGGFNEKLFF
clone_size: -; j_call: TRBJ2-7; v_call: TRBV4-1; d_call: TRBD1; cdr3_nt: TGCGCCAGCAGCAGAACCCAGGACAGGGGTAGGGACGAGCAGTACTTC; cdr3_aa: CASSRTQDRGRDEQYF
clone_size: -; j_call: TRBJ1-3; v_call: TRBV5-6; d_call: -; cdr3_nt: TGTGCCAGCAGCTTGTTTCGGAGTGGAAACACCATATATTTT; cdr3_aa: CASSLFRSGNTIYF
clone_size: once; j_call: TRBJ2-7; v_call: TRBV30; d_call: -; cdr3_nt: TGTGCCTGGACGTTTGGGGCTTACGAGCAGTACTTC; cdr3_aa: CAWTFGAYEQYF
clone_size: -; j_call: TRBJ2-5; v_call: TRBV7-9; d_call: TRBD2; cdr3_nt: TGTGCCAGCAGCTTAGGGGCGGGGGGGCGAAAAGAGACCCAGTACTTC; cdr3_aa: CASSLGAGGRKETQYF
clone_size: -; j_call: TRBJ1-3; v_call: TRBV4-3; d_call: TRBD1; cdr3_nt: TGCGCCAGCAGCCAATCTAGGGACAGGGAAAAGAGCTCTGGAAACACCATATATTTT; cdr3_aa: CASSQSRDREKSSGNTIYF
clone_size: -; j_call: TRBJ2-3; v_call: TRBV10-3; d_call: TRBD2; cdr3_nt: TGTGCCATCAGTGAGTCGAGGCAAAGTAGCGGGGCAGATACGCAGTATTTT; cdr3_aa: CAISESRQSSGADTQYF
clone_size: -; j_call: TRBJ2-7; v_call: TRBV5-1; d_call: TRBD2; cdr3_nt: TGCGCCAGCAGCCAACTAGCGGCGAGCTCCTACGAGCAGTACTTC; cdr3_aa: CASSQLAASSYEQYF
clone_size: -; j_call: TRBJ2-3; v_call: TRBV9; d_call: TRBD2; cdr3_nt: TGTGCCAGCAGCCCCGGGGGGTCTAGCACAGATACGCAGTATTTT; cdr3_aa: CASSPGGSSTDTQYF
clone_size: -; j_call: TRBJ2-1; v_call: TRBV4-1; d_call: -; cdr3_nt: TGCGCCAGCAGCCAAGATCCTTTTGAGCAGTTCTTC; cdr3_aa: CASSQDPFEQFF
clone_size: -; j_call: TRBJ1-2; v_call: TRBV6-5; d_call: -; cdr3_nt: TGTGCCAGTCGGGACACAACTAACTATGGCTACACCTTC; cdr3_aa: CASRDTTNYGYTF
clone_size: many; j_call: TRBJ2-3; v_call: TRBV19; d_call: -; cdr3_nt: TGTGCCAGTAGTTTCCGGACTAGCACAGATACGCAGTATTTT; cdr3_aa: CASSFRTSTDTQYF
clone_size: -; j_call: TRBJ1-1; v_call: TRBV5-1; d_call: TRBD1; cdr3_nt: TGCGCCAGCAGCTTGGGAGGACAGGGAGGGAACACTGAAGCTTTCTTT; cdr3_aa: CASSLGGQGGNTEAFF